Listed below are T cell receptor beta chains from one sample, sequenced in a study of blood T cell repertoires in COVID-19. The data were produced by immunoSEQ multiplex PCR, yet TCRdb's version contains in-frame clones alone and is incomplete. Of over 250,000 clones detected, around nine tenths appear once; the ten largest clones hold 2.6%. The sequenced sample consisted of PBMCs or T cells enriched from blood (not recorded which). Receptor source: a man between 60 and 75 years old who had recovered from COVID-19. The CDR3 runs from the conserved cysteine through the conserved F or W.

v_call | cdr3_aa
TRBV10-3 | CATSQQGDEQYF
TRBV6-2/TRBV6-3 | CASSPHSGKEETQYF
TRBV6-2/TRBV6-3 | CASSYGSEQAYSNQPQHF
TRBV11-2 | CASSFGANEQFF
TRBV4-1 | CASSQTLTGEAFF
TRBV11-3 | CASSSAPGQSISNYGYTF
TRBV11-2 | CASSLGGVYDTQYF
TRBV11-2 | CASSLPRGTQYF
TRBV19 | CASRQANTEAFF
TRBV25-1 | CASSLAYEQYF
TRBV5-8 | CASSTSPGKGGWNEQFF
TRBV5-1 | CASSLGGQRSGNTIYF
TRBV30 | CAWSENTGLETQYF
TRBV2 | CASRETEGMNTEAFF
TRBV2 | CASSAGQGRDYGYTF
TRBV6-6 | CASSNTRTERDGYTF
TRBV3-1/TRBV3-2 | CASSQDGGGAWETQYF
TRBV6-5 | CATDRTGVNQPQHF
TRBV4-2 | CASSQGEANTGELFF
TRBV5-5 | CASSHGTGLRVNYGYTF
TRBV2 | CASSVKGRDYEQYF
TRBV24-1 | CATSDGTDSNYGYTF
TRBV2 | CASRGQSSYNSPLHF
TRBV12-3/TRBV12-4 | CASSVQGNEKLFF
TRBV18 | CASSRTVPNTGELFF
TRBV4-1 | CASSQGGRDQPQHF
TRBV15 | CATSRGGGFDSNEQFF
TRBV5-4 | CASSLQGIFNSPLHF
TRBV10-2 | CASALGQVRGYTF
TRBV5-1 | CASSLDRGLNGYTF
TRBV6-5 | CASTRPVQGGYTF
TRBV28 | CASRSPRLNSNQPQHF
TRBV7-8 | CASSPAPKGIAGGRNEQFF
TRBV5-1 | CASSAREDTEAFF
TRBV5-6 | CASSFRVGGYTF
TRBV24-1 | CATSEPGGTGELFF
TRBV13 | CASNEKGQGVTYGYTF
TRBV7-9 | CASSAEQIRPWYEQYF
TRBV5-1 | CASSLVRGREQYF
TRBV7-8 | CASSPSSYEQYF
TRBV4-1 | CASSQDRGTNYGYTF
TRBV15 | CATSTRLGAQPQHF
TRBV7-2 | CASSSDRGYSYEQYF
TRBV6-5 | CASSPQGVYGYTF
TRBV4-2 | CASSQDWRGQETQYF
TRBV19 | CASSQGRPWGYTF
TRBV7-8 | CASSKGGGSTGELFF
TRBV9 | CASSVGGFFPGNTIYF
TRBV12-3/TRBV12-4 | CASRQSGGETQYF
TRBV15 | CATSRERGLGQPQHF
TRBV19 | CASSRGDGVGTQYF
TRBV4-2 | CASRPTSGRADTQYF
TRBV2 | CASSVPRDRVTDTQYF